Each of the 8 T cell receptor beta chains below was sequenced from the same sample in a study of blood T cell repertoires in COVID-19. Data came from immunoSEQ multiplex PCR; TCRdb stores just in-frame clones and leaves some out. The sample yields about 100,000 clones, just under 95% seen once. Sequenced material: peripheral blood. Receptors originate from a man in his 70s with acute or convalescent COVID-19.

The V and J genes are TRBV5-6 and TRBJ1-1; D is ambiguous. The CDR3 spans 14 residues. Deletions cut 1 base from V and 3 bases from J, with 10 bases between. Germline CDR1 SGHDT, CDR2 YYEEEE. CDR3 bases: TGTGCCAGCAGCTTGCAACTTCTCGACACTGAAGCTTTCTTT. Encoded protein: CASSLQLLDTEAFF.

This clone appeared a single time. The V and J genes are TRBV18 and TRBJ1-2, with 10 bases that match TRBD1. The V segment lost 3 bases and the J segment 4 bases; nucleotides outside the gene matches: 5. Germline V gene data show CDR1 as KGHSH and CDR2 as LQKENI. This CDR3 contains 15 residues. CDR3 protein: CASSPGQGGSYGYTF. CDR3 nucleotide sequence: TGTGCCAGCTCACCCGGACAGGGGGGGAGCTATGGCTACACCTTC.

This clone was recorded only once. This rearrangement joins TRBV11-2 to TRBJ1-5, with D unclear. Germline V gives CDR1 SGHAT, CDR2 FQNNGV. Trimming stripped 3 bases from V and 5 bases from J, with 5 bases between. The CDR3 length is 12 residues. CDR3 in amino acids: CASSFRDQPQHF. CDR3 DNA: TGTGCCAGCAGCTTCCGAGATCAGCCCCAGCATTTT.

The chain is built from TRBV28 and TRBJ1-5; 11 bases line up with TRBD1. J was trimmed by 6 bases and V by 5 bases; bases with no gene match: 6. This CDR3 comprises 15 residues. CDR1 and CDR2 (germline): MDHEN, SYDVKM. CDR3 protein: CASSAPDRGLQPQHF. The CDR3 DNA reads as TGTGCCAGCAGTGCCCCGGACAGGGGGCTTCAGCCCCAGCATTTT.

This chain connects TRBV12-3 or TRBV12-4 to TRBJ1-5; tentatively, D is TRBD1 (5 bases). This CDR3 contains 12 residues. Trimming took off 3 bases at V and 6 bases at J, with 6 bases between the two ends. CDR3 DNA sequence: TGTGCCAGCAGTTTCAGGGTTCAGCCCCAGCATTTT. Translated: CASSFRVQPQHF.

The table lists this clone with a count of one. The chain uses TRBV2 and TRBJ1-5, with D possibly matching TRBD1 (5 bases). The V and J ends lost 2 bases and 5 bases respectively, with 10 bases between them. The CDR3 totals 14 residues. CDR1 is SNHLY and CDR2 is FYNNEI in the germline V gene. CDR3 in amino acids: CASSENSGYQPQHF. Written as DNA, the CDR3 is TGTGCCAGCAGTGAAAATTCAGGGTATCAGCCCCAGCATTTT.

The chain recombines TRBV30 with TRBJ2-7, with D perhaps TRBD2 (6 bases). The CDR3 is made up of 13 amino acids. Germline values: CDR1 GTSNPN, CDR2 SVGIG (reference sequence). V was cut by 2 bases and J by 3 bases, with 11 bases left in between. The CDR3 reads CAWSRGGLYEQYF. DNA for the CDR3: TGTGCCTGGAGTCGGGGAGGACTCTACGAGCAGTACTTC.

The CDR3 DNA is TGCGCCAGCAGCTCGGGGGTTCAAGAGACCCAGTACTTC. Translation gives CASSSGVQETQYF. This sequence joins TRBV5-1 and TRBJ2-5; D is possibly TRBD2 (6 bases). Per the germline V gene, CDR1 is SGHRS and CDR2 is YFSETQ. This CDR3 is built from 13 residues. V lost 3 bases to trimming and J lost 2 bases, with 8 bases between them. Combining the CDR3 with reference TRBV5-1 and TRBJ2-5 gives the whole variable domain KAGVTQTPRYLIKTRGQQVTLSCSPISGHRSVSWYQQTPGQGLQFLFEYFSETQRNKGNFPGRFSGRQFSNSRSEMNVSTLELGDSALYLCASSSGVQETQYFGPGTRLLVL.